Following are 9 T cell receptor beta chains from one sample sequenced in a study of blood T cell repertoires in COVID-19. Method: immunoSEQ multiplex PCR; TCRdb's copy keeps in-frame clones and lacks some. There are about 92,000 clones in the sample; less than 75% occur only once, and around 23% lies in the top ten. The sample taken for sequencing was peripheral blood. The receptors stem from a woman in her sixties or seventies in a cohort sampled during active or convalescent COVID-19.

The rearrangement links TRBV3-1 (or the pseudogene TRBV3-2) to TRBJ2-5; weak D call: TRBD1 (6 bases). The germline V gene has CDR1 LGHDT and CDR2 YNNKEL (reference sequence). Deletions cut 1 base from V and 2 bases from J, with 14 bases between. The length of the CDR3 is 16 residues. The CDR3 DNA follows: TGTGCCAGCAGCCAAGGAACAGGGTTGTCACAAGAGACCCAGTACTTC. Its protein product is CASSQGTGLSQETQYF.

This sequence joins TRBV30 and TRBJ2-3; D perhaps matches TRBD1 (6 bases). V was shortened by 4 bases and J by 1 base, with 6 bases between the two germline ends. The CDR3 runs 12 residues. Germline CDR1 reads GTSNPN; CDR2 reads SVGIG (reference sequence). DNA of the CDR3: TGTGCCTGGAAGGGGGGCACAGATACGCAGTATTTT. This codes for CAWKGGTDTQYF. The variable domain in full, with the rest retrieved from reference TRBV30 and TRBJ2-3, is SQTIHQWPATLVQPVGSPLSLECTVEGTSNPNLYWYRQAAGRGLQLLFYSVGIGQISSEVPQNLSASRPQDRQFILSSKKLLLSDSGFYLCAWKGGTDTQYFGPGTRLTVL.

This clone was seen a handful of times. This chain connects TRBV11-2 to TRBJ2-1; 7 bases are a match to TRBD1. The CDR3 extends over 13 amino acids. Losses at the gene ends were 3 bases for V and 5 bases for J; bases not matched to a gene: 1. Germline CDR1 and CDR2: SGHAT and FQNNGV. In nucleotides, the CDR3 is TGTGCCAGCAGCTTGACAGGGAACAATGAGCAGTTCTTC. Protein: CASSLTGNNEQFF. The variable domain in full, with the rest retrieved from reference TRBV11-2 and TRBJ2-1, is EAGVAQSPRYKIIEKRQSVAFWCNPISGHATLYWYQQILGQGPKLLIQFQNNGVVDDSQLPKDRFSAERLKGVDSTLKIQPAKLEDSAVYLCASSLTGNNEQFFGPGTRLTVL.

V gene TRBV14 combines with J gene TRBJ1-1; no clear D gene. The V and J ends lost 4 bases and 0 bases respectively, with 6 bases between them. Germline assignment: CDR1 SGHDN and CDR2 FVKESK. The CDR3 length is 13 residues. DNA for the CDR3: TGTGCCAGCAGCCCTTCCTTGAACACTGAAGCTTTCTTT. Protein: CASSPSLNTEAFF.

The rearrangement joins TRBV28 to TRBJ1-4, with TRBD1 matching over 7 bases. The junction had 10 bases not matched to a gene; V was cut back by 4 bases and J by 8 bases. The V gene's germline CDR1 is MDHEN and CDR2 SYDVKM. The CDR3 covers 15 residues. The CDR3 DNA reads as TGTGCCAGCAGTTCCCCCGGGACAGTCGGGGAAAAACTGTTTTTT. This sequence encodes CASSSPGTVGEKLFF.

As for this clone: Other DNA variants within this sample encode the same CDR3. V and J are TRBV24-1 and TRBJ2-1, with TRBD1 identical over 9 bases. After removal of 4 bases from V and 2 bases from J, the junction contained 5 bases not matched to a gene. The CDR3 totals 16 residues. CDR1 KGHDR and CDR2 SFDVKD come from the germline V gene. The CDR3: CATSEPGTGPYNEQFF. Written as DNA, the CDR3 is TGTGCCACCAGTGAACCCGGGACAGGGCCCTACAATGAGCAGTTCTTC.

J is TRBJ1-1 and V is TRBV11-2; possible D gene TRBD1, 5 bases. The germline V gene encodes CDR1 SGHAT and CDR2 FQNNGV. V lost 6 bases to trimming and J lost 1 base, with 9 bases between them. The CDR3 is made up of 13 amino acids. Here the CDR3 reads CASSLQENTEAFF. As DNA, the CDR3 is TGTGCCAGCAGTTTACAGGAGAACACTGAAGCTTTCTTT.

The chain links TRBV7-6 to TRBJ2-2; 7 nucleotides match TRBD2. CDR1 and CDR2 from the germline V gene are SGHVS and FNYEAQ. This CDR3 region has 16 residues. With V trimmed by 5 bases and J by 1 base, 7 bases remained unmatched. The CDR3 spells CASSNRDYWNTGELFF. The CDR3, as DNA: TGTGCCAGCAGCAACCGGGACTACTGGAACACCGGGGAGCTGTTTTTT.

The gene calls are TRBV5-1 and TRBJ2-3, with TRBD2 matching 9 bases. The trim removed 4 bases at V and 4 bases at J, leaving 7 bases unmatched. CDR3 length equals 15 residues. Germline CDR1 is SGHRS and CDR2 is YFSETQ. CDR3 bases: TGCGCCAGCAGCACCCAACGCGGGGGGGCAGATACGCAGTATTTT. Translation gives CASSTQRGGADTQYF.